This TCR beta chain is drawn from a study of CD8 T cells in ankylosing spondylitis. Study-wide findings and caveats: Disease-linked clones, CD8+, were relatively rare in peripheral blood. Earlier literature documents some of the motif variants in reactive arthritis synovial fluid and blood.

This clonotype appeared a few times. No antigen is known for it. The CDR3 covers 15 residues. Germline lookup yields CDR1 SGHNT and CDR2 YYREEE (reference sequence). V trimming: 3 bases; J trimming: 4 bases; junction bases outside the gene matches: 2. Libraries for TCR beta were made by quantitative 5'-RACE with molecular barcodes. A single record per CDR3 protein comes from TCRdb applying MiXCR to the 5' RACE reads. The table records over 110,000 distinct CDR3 sequences, 7% to 10% of them present only once. Sequenced: synovial fluid, either unsorted or a sorted T cell fraction (not recorded which). V usage is TRBV5-4 and J usage is TRBJ2-5, with 14 bases that match TRBD2. This receptor was taken from a male donor with ankylosing spondylitis. In nucleotides, the CDR3 is TGTGCCAGCAGCTATGGGACTAGCGGGGGAGAGACCCAGTACTTC. Its protein product is CASSYGTSGGETQYF.